This TCR beta chain was captured in a study of blood T cell repertoires in COVID-19. Study-wide context: Sites across the United States, Italy and Spain contributed samples from acute and convalescent COVID-19. Sample material is recorded as cDNA or gDNA derived from T cells, B-cell-depleted T cells, or PBMCs.

Original processing methods: Reference gene primer amplification yielded estimated nucleated cell counts. Assay: immunoSEQ multiplex PCR; the TCRdb copy retains only in-frame clones and omits some. D and trimming come from the DNA, and the V and J calls and clone size come from that table. The table lists 90,000 to 140,000 clones, 85% of them singletons. This CDR3 is 14 amino acids long. Germline V gene sequence: CDR1 SGHRS, CDR2 YFSETQ. V was pared by 4 bases and J by 2 bases, with 5 bases of the junction left unmatched. The sequence was collected from a man aged 50-59 years with acute or convalescent COVID-19. The rearrangement joins TRBV5-1 to TRBJ1-1; 7 bases match TRBD1. Sequencing was carried out using peripheral blood. The CDR3 coding sequence is TGCGCCAGCAGCCGAGGGACAGCCAACACTGAAGCTTTCTTT. As protein: CASSRGTANTEAFF.